One sample yielded the 32 T cell receptor beta chains listed below, sequenced in a study of T cells after yellow fever vaccination. One entry per CDR3 protein, called by TCRdb with MiXCR from the 5' RACE reads. The data show some 300,000 distinct CDR3 sequences, 8.7% seen once. The input for sequencing was CD4+ T cells sorted from PBMCs, taken 5 days after the yellow fever booster vaccination. All receptors come from a man aged 18 to 35 who received the YFV17D yellow fever vaccine.

This chain connects TRBV5-5 to TRBJ1-2, with TRBD1 identical over 7 bases. The CDR3 has 13 residues. The J segment lost 4 bases and the V segment lost 3 bases, leaving 3 bases of the junction unmatched. From germline, CDR1 is SGHKS and CDR2 YYEKEE (reference sequence). The CDR3 is CASSWGQIYGYTF. The CDR3 nucleotides read TGTGCCAGCAGCTGGGGACAGATCTATGGCTACACCTTC.

This clonotype turned up a few times. The chain links TRBV2 to TRBJ1-2, with D unclear. The CDR3 covers 13 residues. Germline V gene lookup returns CDR1 SNHLY and CDR2 FYNNEI. V was clipped by 2 bases and J by 7 bases, with 11 bases between them. Here the CDR3 DNA reads TGTGCCAGCAGTGAAAACCGGGAACTTGGCTACACCTTC. Translated, it gives CASSENRELGYTF.

This clonotype was seen only a few times. The chain joins TRBV9 to TRBJ1-3, with D unclear. The CDR3 spans 13 residues. From germline, CDR1 is SGDLS and CDR2 YYNGEE. Deletions cut 7 bases from V and 0 bases from J, with 8 bases between. CDR3 coding DNA: TGTGCCAGCGGAAGAAGCTCTGGAAACACCATATATTTT. This codes for CASGRSSGNTIYF.

The V and J genes are TRBV7-9 and TRBJ1-1, with TRBD1 identical over 10 bases. V shed 1 base and J 12 bases; nucleotides not matched to a gene: 5. This CDR3 region has 13 residues. The germline V gene has CDR1 SEHNR and CDR2 FQNEAQ (reference sequence). The CDR3 DNA reads TGTGCCAGCAGCTTAGGGACAGGGGGTATAACTTTCTTT. This codes for CASSLGTGGITFF.

This clonotype was detected a few times. CDR3 coding DNA: TGTGCCAGCAGCAAAAAGGCAGATACGCAGTATTTT. It translates to CASSKKADTQYF. This sequence joins TRBV21-1 and TRBJ2-3. TRBV21-1 is listed as a pseudogene. The CDR3 spans 12 residues.

J is TRBJ1-3 and V is TRBV18; D gene unclear. V was clipped by 2 bases and J by 0 bases, with 8 bases between them. The CDR3 is made up of 15 amino acids. Germline loops: CDR1 KGHSH, CDR2 LQKENI. In DNA form, the CDR3 reads TGTGCCAGCTCACCAACGGAGTCCTCTGGAAACACCATATATTTT. It encodes CASSPTESSGNTIYF.

This clonotype was recorded at least ten times. This chain uses TRBV3-1 with TRBJ2-4; 8 positions agree with TRBD1. The CDR3 extends over 14 amino acids. V gave up 6 bases and J gave up 5 bases; unmatched junction bases: 6. Germline lookup yields CDR1 LGHDT and CDR2 YNNKEL (reference sequence). CDR3 sequence reads: CASSRTGGENIQYF. CDR3 DNA: TGTGCCAGCAGTCGAACAGGGGGAGAAAACATTCAGTACTTC.

The sample holds a few counts of this clonotype. CDR3 coding DNA: TGCGCCAGCAGCGGACAGGGTCCAGATACGCAGTATTTT. It yields the protein CASSGQGPDTQYF. The chain joins TRBV5-1 to TRBJ2-3; 8 nucleotides align to TRBD1. Germline loops: CDR1 SGHRS, CDR2 YFSETQ. CDR3 length: 13 amino acids. The junction had 2 bases not matched to a gene; V was cut back by 4 bases and J by 4 bases.

This clonotype has more than one count but fewer than ten. The chain recombines TRBV11-3 with TRBJ2-1; no clear D gene. Germline loops: CDR1 SGHNT, CDR2 YENEEA. V gave up 3 bases and J gave up 2 bases, with 5 bases separating them. The CDR3 is 13 amino acids. For the CDR3, the DNA is TGTGCCAGCAGCTTTAGGACCTACAATGAGCAGTTCTTC. Amino acid sequence: CASSFRTYNEQFF.

This clonotype was seen more than once but under ten times. V and J are TRBV4-3 and TRBJ2-1; 9 positions match TRBD1. The J segment lost 3 bases and the V segment lost 5 bases, leaving 5 bases of the junction unmatched. Per germline, CDR1 LGHNA and CDR2 YSLEER. CDR3 size: 15 residues. CDR3 in amino acids: CASSDRDRDYNEQFF. The DNA of the CDR3 is TGCGCCAGCAGCGACCGGGACAGGGACTACAATGAGCAGTTCTTC.

The chain combines TRBV6-6 with TRBJ1-3; D is unclear. The V and J ends lost 4 bases and 4 bases respectively, with 8 bases between them. Germline CDR1 is MNHNY and CDR2 is SVGAGI (reference sequence). This CDR3 has 13 amino acids. Here the CDR3 DNA reads TGTGCCAGCAGTTTGGACGTGGGAAACACCATATATTTT. This sequence encodes CASSLDVGNTIYF.

The genes are TRBV2 and TRBJ2-5; D not resolved. Germline CDR1 is SNHLY and CDR2 is FYNNEI. V was shortened by 5 bases and J by 3 bases, with 13 bases between the two germline ends. This CDR3 is built from 14 residues. This CDR3 is CASSYLKGEETQYF. The CDR3 DNA follows: TGTGCCAGCAGTTACTTGAAAGGCGAAGAGACCCAGTACTTC.

Ten or more counts support this clonotype. For the CDR3, the DNA is TGCGCCAGCAGCTTTAGTGGCTCCTCGGCGGAGACCCAGTACTTC. This gives the protein CASSFSGSSAETQYF. V and J are TRBV5-1 and TRBJ2-5, with D hard to call. The germline CDR1 and CDR2 sequences are SGHRS and YFSETQ. This CDR3 comprises 15 residues. The V end was cut by 2 bases, the J end by 5 bases, with 16 bases between.

This clonotype was found many times. The rearrangement uses TRBV28 and TRBJ1-2; D is possibly TRBD1 (6 bases). The CDR3 sequence is 12 residues long. Trimming took 6 bases from V and 7 from J, leaving 12 bases between them. The germline V gene encodes CDR1 MDHEN and CDR2 SYDVKM. CDR3 DNA: TGTGCCAGCAGGATCGGGACATCTGGCTACACCTTC. Translated, it gives CASRIGTSGYTF.

This clonotype has only a few counts. The chain recombines TRBV18 with TRBJ2-6, with D possibly matching TRBD1 (5 bases). Germline CDR1 KGHSH, CDR2 LQKENI. The CDR3 sequence is 16 residues long. V shed 5 bases and J shed 1 base, with 12 bases lying between them. The CDR3 loop is CASSSNGQSGANVLTF. The CDR3, as DNA: TGTGCCAGCTCATCCAACGGACAATCTGGGGCCAACGTCCTGACTTTC.

V and J are TRBV9 and TRBJ2-5; 11 positions match TRBD2. J lost 2 bases, V lost 4 bases, and 4 bases had no gene match. The CDR3 runs to 15 residues. Germline V CDR1 and CDR2: SGDLS, YYNGEE. The CDR3 sequence: CASSPSGGRQETQYF. The CDR3 region has the DNA TGTGCCAGCAGCCCTAGCGGGGGGCGACAAGAGACCCAGTACTTC. Based on the CDR3 plus reference TRBV9 and TRBJ2-5, the full variable domain is DSGVTQTPKHLITATGQRVTLRCSPRSGDLSVYWYQQSLDQGLQFLIQYYNGEERAKGNILERFSAQQFPDLHSELNLSSLELGDSALYFCASSPSGGRQETQYFGPGTRLLVL.

This clonotype was observed at least ten times. V usage is TRBV5-1 and J usage is TRBJ1-2; D gene ambiguous. V lost 0 bases and J lost 2, with 8 bases in between. Germline V lookup: CDR1 SGHRS, CDR2 YFSETQ. The CDR3 spans 14 residues. The CDR3: CASSLGPGNYGYTF. CDR3 nucleotides: TGCGCCAGCAGCTTGGGGCCAGGCAACTATGGCTACACCTTC. Full variable domain (rest looked up from reference TRBV5-1 and TRBJ1-2): KAGVTQTPRYLIKTRGQQVTLSCSPISGHRSVSWYQQTPGQGLQFLFEYFSETQRNKGNFPGRFSGRQFSNSRSEMNVSTLELGDSALYLCASSLGPGNYGYTFGSGTRLTVV.

This clonotype was found a few times. CDR3 nucleotides: TGTGCCAGCAGTCGGAGCGGGCTCACAGATACGCAGTATTTT. Protein: CASSRSGLTDTQYF. The rearrangement links TRBV6-6 to TRBJ2-3; D may be TRBD2 (6 bases). Germline-derived CDR1 and CDR2 are MNHNY and SVGAGI (reference sequence). The CDR3 loop spans 14 amino acids. V was trimmed by 5 bases and J by 2 bases, leaving 11 bases between them.

This clonotype has more than one count but fewer than ten. The V call is TRBV7-3, the J call TRBJ1-2; D call uncertain. Germline V lookup: CDR1 SGHTA, CDR2 FQGTGA. With 6 bases removed from V and 4 bases from J, the gap between germline ends came to 9 bases. The CDR3 has 12 residues. In nucleotides, the CDR3 is TGTGCCAGCAGTGAGCTAGGCTATGGCTACACCTTC. Protein: CASSELGYGYTF.

V is TRBV2 and J is TRBJ1-4; D is unclear. CDR1 and CDR2 from the germline V gene are SNHLY and FYNNEI. The CDR3 contains 13 residues. V lost 5 bases and J lost 8, with 12 bases in between. The chain's CDR3 is CASSLDLVEKLFF. The CDR3 DNA sequence: TGTGCCAGCAGTCTCGACCTGGTAGAAAAACTGTTTTTT.

This clonotype was counted between two and nine times. The rearrangement links TRBV6-2 or TRBV6-3 to TRBJ2-7; the match to TRBD1 covers 8 bases. V was clipped by 6 bases and J by 5 bases; unmatched bases: 3. Germline values: CDR1 MNHEY, CDR2 SVGEGT. The CDR3 covers 12 residues. The CDR3 DNA follows: TGTGCCAGCAGCGACAGGGGACACGAGCAGTACGTC. Encoded protein: CASSDRGHEQYV.

This clonotype was found a few times. CDR3 nucleotides: TGTGCCAGCAGCATTGCCTGGGGGGACGAGCAGTACTTC. As protein: CASSIAWGDEQYF. V usage is TRBV3-1 and J usage is TRBJ2-7, with TRBD2 as a possible D gene (6 bases). V was shortened by 5 bases and J by 5 bases, with 13 bases between the two germline ends. Germline V CDR1 and CDR2: LGHDT, YNNKEL (reference sequence). This CDR3 contains 13 residues.

V gene TRBV7-3 combines with J gene TRBJ2-7, with TRBD2 as a possible D gene (5 bases). This CDR3 region has 13 residues. The V gene lost 5 bases and the J gene lost 4 bases, with 12 bases spanning the gap. Germline V gives CDR1 SGHTA, CDR2 FQGTGA. The CDR3: CASSTSTGYEQYF. The CDR3 DNA sequence: TGTGCCAGCAGCACCTCCACGGGGTACGAGCAGTACTTC.

The sample holds many counts of this clonotype. The V call is TRBV7-2, the J call TRBJ2-1, with TRBD2 identical over 11 bases. Germline CDR1 is SGHTA and CDR2 is FQGNSA. Trimming removed 5 bases from V and 6 bases from J; junction bases left unmatched: 12. This CDR3 region has 17 residues. The DNA for the CDR3 is TGTGCCAGCAGCCCATTTCTCCTAACTAGCGGGGGCAATGAGCAGTTCTTC. Its protein is CASSPFLLTSGGNEQFF. The full variable domain, in which reference TRBV7-2 and TRBJ2-1 provide the parts outside the CDR3, is GAGVSQSPSNKVTEKGKDVELRCDPISGHTALYWYRQSLGQGLEFLIYFQGNSAPDKSGLPSDRFSAERTGGSVSTLTIQRTQQEDSAVYLCASSPFLLTSGGNEQFFGPGTRLTVL.

This clonotype was counted only a few times. J is TRBJ2-1 and V is TRBV5-1; tentatively, D is TRBD2 (6 bases). Germline CDR1 SGHRS, CDR2 YFSETQ. With 3 bases removed from V and 7 bases from J, the gap between germline ends came to 14 bases. The CDR3 has 14 amino acids. The CDR3 region has the DNA TGCGCCAGCAGCTGGGACTCTGTTAGGAATGAGCAGTTCTTC. Translation gives CASSWDSVRNEQFF.

The chain combines TRBV28 with TRBJ1-2; D may be TRBD1 (5 bases). This CDR3 contains 13 residues. V dropped 7 bases and J dropped 10 bases, with 19 bases sitting between them. Germline V gene sequence: CDR1 MDHEN, CDR2 SYDVKM. Here the CDR3 DNA reads TGTGCCAGCACCGGTTGGGGGACCCAGACCTACACCTTC. Amino acid sequence: CASTGWGTQTYTF.

The sample holds a few counts of this clonotype. The chain has TRBV10-3 and TRBJ2-3; TRBD1 or TRBD2 may be the D gene (5 bases each). The CDR3 is 14 residues long. Trimming stripped 6 bases from V and 2 bases from J, with 12 bases between. Germline lookup yields CDR1 ENHRY and CDR2 SYGVKD. The CDR3 protein is CAIREDTFTDTQYF. CDR3 bases: TGTGCCATCAGGGAGGACACCTTCACAGATACGCAGTATTTT.

This clonotype was seen a single time. This chain connects TRBV18 to TRBJ1-5; perhaps TRBD1 as D (6 bases). The V gene lost 3 bases and the J gene lost 3 bases, with 12 bases spanning the gap. Germline V gene sequence: CDR1 KGHSH, CDR2 LQKENI. The CDR3 is 15 residues long. The CDR3 DNA follows: TGTGCCAGCTCACCGATGGGGGGCGTCAATCAGCCCCAGCATTTT. Amino acids: CASSPMGGVNQPQHF. Variable domain in full (rest from reference TRBV18 and TRBJ1-5): NAGVMQNPRHLVRRRGQEARLRCSPMKGHSHVYWYRQLPEEGLKFMVYLQKENIIDESGMPKERFSAEFPKEGPSILRIQQVVRGDSAAYFCASSPMGGVNQPQHFGDGTRLSIL.

This sequence joins TRBV12-3 or TRBV12-4 and TRBJ2-4; maybe TRBD1 (6 bases). CDR3 size: 16 residues. Deletions cut 5 bases from V and 1 base from J, with 15 bases between. The CDR3 spells CASSPRRGLAKNIQYF. CDR3 coding DNA: TGTGCCAGCAGTCCACGTAGGGGGTTGGCCAAAAACATTCAGTACTTC.

This clonotype was observed many times. The chain uses TRBV3-1 and TRBJ2-7; maybe TRBD2 (5 bases). The CDR3 is made up of 15 amino acids. Trimming left V 7 bases short and J 2 bases short, with 18 bases between. In germline, CDR1 is LGHDT, CDR2 YNNKEL (reference sequence). The CDR3, as DNA: TGTGCCAGCACCAACCAAAGGACTTCCACCTACGAGCAGTACTTC. Amino acid sequence: CASTNQRTSTYEQYF.

The rearrangement links TRBV6-6 to TRBJ2-3, with 11 bases matching TRBD2. V lost 5 bases, J lost 3 bases, and 7 bases stayed unmatched. Germline V gives CDR1 MNHNY, CDR2 SVGAGI (reference sequence). The CDR3 sequence is 16 residues long. CDR3 sequence: CASSKLAGVGTDTQYF. The CDR3 nucleotides are TGTGCCAGCAGTAAACTAGCGGGGGTCGGTACAGATACGCAGTATTTT.

The rearrangement uses TRBV2 and TRBJ2-7, with TRBD1 as a possible D gene (6 bases). Trimming stripped 4 bases from V and 2 bases from J, with 6 bases between. Germline CDR1 is SNHLY and CDR2 is FYNNEI. There are 12 residues in the CDR3. CDR3 loop: CASSGTAYEQYV. The CDR3 nucleotides read TGTGCCAGCAGTGGGACAGCCTACGAGCAGTACGTC.